The 22 T cell receptor beta chains below all came from one sample that was sequenced in a study of T cell responses to AZD1222 COVID-19 vaccine. Using immunoSEQ multiplex PCR, the repertoire was profiled, and TCRdb retains in-frame clones only, with some absent. This sample carries about 100,000 clones, around nine tenths of them seen once, and the ten largest clones take 15% to 20%. Sample: peripheral blood, taken on day 0 of AZD1222 vaccination. The receptors here all came from an adult in good health.

This chain links TRBV5-1 with TRBJ1-2; D ambiguous. CDR1 and CDR2 from the germline V gene are SGHRS and YFSETQ. CDR3 length equals 12 residues. V shed 4 bases and J shed 4 bases, with 8 bases lying between them. The CDR3: CASSAGLYGYTF. The CDR3 DNA reads TGCGCCAGCAGCGCAGGCCTCTATGGCTACACCTTC. Drawing the rest from reference TRBV5-1 and TRBJ1-2, the complete variable domain is KAGVTQTPRYLIKTRGQQVTLSCSPISGHRSVSWYQQTPGQGLQFLFEYFSETQRNKGNFPGRFSGRQFSNSRSEMNVSTLELGDSALYLCASSAGLYGYTFGSGTRLTVV.

The V and J genes are TRBV27 and TRBJ1-6; D is unclear. The germline V gene encodes CDR1 MNHEY and CDR2 SMNVEV (reference sequence). The CDR3 has 13 amino acids. Trimming pared 4 bases from V and 7 bases from J, leaving 8 bases between. CDR3 sequence: CASSSEGNSPLHF. Here the CDR3 DNA reads TGTGCCAGCAGTTCAGAAGGAAATTCACCCCTCCACTTT.

The chain employs TRBV28 and TRBJ2-7; TRBD1 agrees at 7 bases. V gave up 4 bases and J gave up 0 bases; unmatched junction bases: 6. The length of the CDR3 is 15 residues. The germline V gene has CDR1 MDHEN and CDR2 SYDVKM. The CDR3 sequence: CASSSGTASSYEQYF. The CDR3 DNA sequence: TGTGCCAGCAGTTCCGGGACAGCGAGCTCCTACGAGCAGTACTTC.

V is TRBV27 and J is TRBJ1-4, with no clear D. V was trimmed by 6 bases and J by 6 bases, leaving 11 bases between them. Germline V CDR1 and CDR2: MNHEY, SMNVEV (reference sequence). The CDR3 has 13 amino acids. This CDR3 is CASRKAGDEKLFF. In DNA, the CDR3 is TGTGCCAGCAGAAAGGCAGGTGATGAAAAACTGTTTTTT.

The chain employs TRBV12-5 and TRBJ1-5, with a tentative D call TRBD1 (5 bases). V dropped 1 base and J dropped 6 bases, with 7 bases sitting between them. The CDR3 spans 13 residues. In germline, CDR1 is LGHNT, CDR2 FRNRAP. CDR3 sequence reads: CASGLGGGQPQHF. Written as DNA, the CDR3 is TGTGCTAGTGGTTTGGGCGGGGGTCAGCCCCAGCATTTT.

This clone occurred once. This chain uses TRBV16 with TRBJ1-2; no firm D call. Germline V gene sequence: CDR1 KGHSY, CDR2 FQNENV. Trimming removed 4 bases from V and 6 bases from J, with 15 bases in between. The length of the CDR3 is 14 residues. As DNA, the CDR3 is TGTGCCAGCAGCCCAACAAGAGGGAGCGATGGCTACACCTTC. Translating gives CASSPTRGSDGYTF.

V and J are TRBV20-1 and TRBJ1-4; D gene unclear. This CDR3 spans 13 amino acids. The V gene's germline CDR1 is DFQATT and CDR2 SNEGSKA (reference sequence). Trimming removed 3 bases from V and 6 bases from J, with 11 bases in between. CDR3 in amino acids: CSASHFPHEKLFF. The CDR3 nucleotides are TGCAGTGCTAGTCACTTTCCACATGAAAAACTGTTTTTT.

V usage is TRBV5-1 and J usage is TRBJ2-1, with 11 bases identical to TRBD2. The CDR3 runs to 14 residues. Germline V gene lookup returns CDR1 SGHRS and CDR2 YFSETQ. J was trimmed by 3 bases and V by 6 bases; bases with no gene match: 2. The DNA of the CDR3 is TGCGCCAGCAAGACTAGCGGGAACTACAATGAGCAGTTCTTC. This encodes CASKTSGNYNEQFF.

This chain links TRBV2 with TRBJ2-3, with TRBD2 matching 14 bases. The germline gives CDR1 SNHLY, CDR2 FYNNEI. V shed 7 bases and J 4 bases; nucleotides not matched to a gene: 10. The CDR3 runs 17 residues. The CDR3 sequence is CASTPGLAGVVSDTQYF. The CDR3 DNA reads TGTGCCAGCACACCGGGACTAGCGGGAGTAGTATCAGATACGCAGTATTTT.

This sequence joins TRBV6-6 and TRBJ1-2; TRBD1 agrees at 7 bases. The CDR3 runs 11 residues. Germline assignment: CDR1 MNHNY and CDR2 SVGAGI (reference sequence). The V and J ends lost 6 bases and 8 bases, in that order; junction bases with no gene match: 3. CDR3 in amino acids: CASSTGDGYTF. CDR3 nucleotide sequence: TGTGCCAGCAGCACAGGGGACGGCTACACCTTC.

The gene calls are TRBV25-1 and TRBJ1-1; 8 nucleotides line up with TRBD1. Germline CDR1 MGHDK, CDR2 SYGVNS. V lost 6 bases and J lost 7; bases outside the gene matches: 13. The CDR3 sequence is 15 residues long. The chain's CDR3 is CASRVDRAPGGEAFF. In DNA, the CDR3 is TGTGCCAGCAGGGTGGACAGGGCCCCGGGGGGTGAAGCTTTCTTT.

V gene TRBV5-1 combines with J gene TRBJ2-1; weak D call: TRBD2 (5 bases). The V end lost 5 bases, the J end lost 5 bases, and 11 bases lay between the germline ends. The germline gives CDR1 SGHRS, CDR2 YFSETQ. CDR3 size: 13 residues. In nucleotides, the CDR3 is TGCGCCAGCAGGCCTAGGACTGACAATGAGCAGTTCTTC. Translating gives CASRPRTDNEQFF. Supplemented by reference TRBV5-1 and TRBJ2-1, the full variable domain reads KAGVTQTPRYLIKTRGQQVTLSCSPISGHRSVSWYQQTPGQGLQFLFEYFSETQRNKGNFPGRFSGRQFSNSRSEMNVSTLELGDSALYLCASRPRTDNEQFFGPGTRLTVL.

The chain recombines TRBV29-1 with TRBJ2-1; TRBD1 might be the D (5 bases). CDR3 length: 13 residues. Germline CDR1 SQVTM, CDR2 ANQGSEA. Trimming left V 4 bases short and J 8 bases short, with 15 bases between. CDR3 sequence reads: CSVVSPLGDEQFF. In nucleotides, the CDR3 is TGCAGCGTTGTTAGCCCCTTAGGGGATGAGCAGTTCTTC.

The genes are TRBV7-9 and TRBJ1-6; a possible D gene is TRBD1 (6 bases). Germline V gene lookup returns CDR1 SEHNR and CDR2 FQNEAQ (reference sequence). V was trimmed by 7 bases and J by 5 bases, leaving 9 bases between them. CDR3 length: 13 amino acids. CDR3 nucleotide sequence: TGTGCCAGCACCCGACAGGATAATTCACCCCTCCACTTT. It encodes CASTRQDNSPLHF.

This chain connects TRBV3-1 (or the pseudogene TRBV3-2) to TRBJ2-1, with 11 positions matching TRBD2. Germline lookup yields CDR1 LGHDT and CDR2 YNNKEL (reference sequence). Trimming cost V 0 bases and J 2 bases; bases outside gene matches: 9. CDR3 length: 19 amino acids. The CDR3 DNA sequence: TGTGCCAGCAGCCAAGATCTTCCCTCGACTAGCGGGACCTACAATGAGCAGTTCTTC. Encoded protein: CASSQDLPSTSGTYNEQFF.

This sequence joins TRBV3-1 (or the pseudogene TRBV3-2) and TRBJ2-7; 7 positions match TRBD1. The V segment lost 5 bases and the J segment 3 bases; nucleotides outside the gene matches: 4. Per the germline V gene, CDR1 is LGHDT and CDR2 is YNNKEL (reference sequence). CDR3 length: 13 residues. In DNA, the CDR3 is TGTGCCAGCAGCGTTGGGACAGACTACGAGCAGTACTTC. Protein: CASSVGTDYEQYF.

This chain connects TRBV7-3 to TRBJ1-5; perhaps TRBD1 as D (6 bases). The CDR3 contains 15 residues. V was clipped by 4 bases and J by 4 bases, with 14 bases between them. CDR1 and CDR2 from the germline V gene are SGHTA and FQGTGA. The CDR3 sequence is CASSSSDRTNQPQHF. Here the CDR3 DNA reads TGTGCCAGCAGCTCTTCAGACAGGACGAATCAGCCCCAGCATTTT.

J is TRBJ1-6 and V is TRBV11-2; no firm D call. This CDR3 region has 14 residues. Per germline, CDR1 SGHAT and CDR2 FQNNGV. V was shortened by 1 base and J by 10 bases, with 11 bases between the two germline ends. The CDR3 is CASSLGAPRSPLHF. CDR3 bases: TGTGCCAGCAGCTTAGGGGCCCCGCGGTCACCCCTCCACTTT.

The CDR3 spells CASSLGTTGGNIQYF. CDR3 DNA sequence: TGTGCCAGCAGCTTAGGGACCACTGGTGGGAACATTCAGTACTTC. V gene TRBV7-8 combines with J gene TRBJ2-4; D is uncertain. Germline CDR1 reads SGHVS; CDR2 reads FQNEAQ. Trimming cost V 1 base and J 7 bases, with 14 bases left between them. The CDR3 extends over 15 amino acids.

This chain joins TRBV9 and TRBJ2-3, with TRBD1 matching 9 bases. Per germline, CDR1 SGDLS and CDR2 YYNGEE. The trim removed 2 bases at V and 2 bases at J, leaving 6 bases unmatched. This CDR3 is 16 amino acids long. CDR3 nucleotide sequence: TGTGCCAGCAGCGTGAGGACAGGGGTCCTCACAGATACGCAGTATTTT. Its protein product is CASSVRTGVLTDTQYF. The whole variable domain, remainder taken from reference TRBV9 and TRBJ2-3, is DSGVTQTPKHLITATGQRVTLRCSPRSGDLSVYWYQQSLDQGLQFLIQYYNGEERAKGNILERFSAQQFPDLHSELNLSSLELGDSALYFCASSVRTGVLTDTQYFGPGTRLTVL.

With regard to this clone: Compared with germline, one end of the junction differs, possibly owing to a read error. V gene TRBV18 combines with J gene TRBJ1-4; D unclear. Germline V CDR1 and CDR2: KGHSH, LQKENI. CDR3 size: 14 residues. This chain's CDR3 is CASSPPVGPPKLFF. The CDR3 coding sequence is TGTGCCAGCTCCCCACCGGTTGGACCGCCGAAACTGTTTTTT.

The CDR3 here is CASSLYRDRGRLATEAFF. The CDR3 DNA reads as TGTGCCAGCAGCCTTTACCGGGACAGGGGACGTCTAGCCACTGAAGCTTTCTTT. V and J are TRBV11-3 and TRBJ1-1, with 10 bases identical to TRBD1. This CDR3 is built from 18 residues. CDR1 and CDR2 from the germline V gene are SGHNT and YENEEA. V lost 5 bases and J lost 4; bases outside the gene matches: 16.